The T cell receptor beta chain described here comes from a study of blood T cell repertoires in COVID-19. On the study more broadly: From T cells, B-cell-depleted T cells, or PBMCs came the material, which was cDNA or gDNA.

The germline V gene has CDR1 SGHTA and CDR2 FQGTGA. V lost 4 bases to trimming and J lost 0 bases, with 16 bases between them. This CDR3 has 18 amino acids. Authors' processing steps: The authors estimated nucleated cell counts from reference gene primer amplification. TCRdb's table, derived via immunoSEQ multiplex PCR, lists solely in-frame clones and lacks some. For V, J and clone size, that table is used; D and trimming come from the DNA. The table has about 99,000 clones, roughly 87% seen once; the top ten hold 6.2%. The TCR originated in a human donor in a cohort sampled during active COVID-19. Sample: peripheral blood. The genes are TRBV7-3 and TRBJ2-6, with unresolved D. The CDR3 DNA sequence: TGTGCCAGCAGCTCCCAGCCGTGGGCCCTCTCTGGGGCCAACGTCCTGACTTTC. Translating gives CASSSQPWALSGANVLTF.